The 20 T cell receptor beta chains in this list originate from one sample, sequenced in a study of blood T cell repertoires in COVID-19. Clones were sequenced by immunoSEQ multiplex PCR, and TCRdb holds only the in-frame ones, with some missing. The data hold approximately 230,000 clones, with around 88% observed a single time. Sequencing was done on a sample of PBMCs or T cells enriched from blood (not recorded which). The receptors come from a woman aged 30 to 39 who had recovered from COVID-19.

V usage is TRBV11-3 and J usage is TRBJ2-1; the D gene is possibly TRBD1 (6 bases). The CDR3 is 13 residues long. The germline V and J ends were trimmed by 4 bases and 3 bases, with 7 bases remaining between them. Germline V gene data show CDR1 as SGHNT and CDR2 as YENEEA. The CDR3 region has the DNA TGTGCCAGCAGCTCAGGGGACTACAATGAGCAGTTCTTC. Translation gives CASSSGDYNEQFF.

This chain's CDR3 is CASSLGQENYGYTF. The CDR3 coding sequence is TGTGCCAGCAGTTTAGGACAGGAAAACTATGGCTACACCTTC. The chain recombines TRBV28 with TRBJ1-2; TRBD1 agrees at 7 bases. The CDR3 loop spans 14 amino acids. V shed 2 bases and J 2 bases; nucleotides not matched to a gene: 2. Germline V CDR1 and CDR2: MDHEN, SYDVKM.

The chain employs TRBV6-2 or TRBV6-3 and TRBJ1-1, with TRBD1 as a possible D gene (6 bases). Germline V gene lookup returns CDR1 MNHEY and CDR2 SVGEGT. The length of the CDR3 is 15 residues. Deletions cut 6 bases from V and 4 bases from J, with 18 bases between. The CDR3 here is CASSGRGGAGTEAFF. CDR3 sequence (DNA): TGTGCCAGCAGCGGACGGGGGGGGGCAGGCACTGAAGCTTTCTTT.

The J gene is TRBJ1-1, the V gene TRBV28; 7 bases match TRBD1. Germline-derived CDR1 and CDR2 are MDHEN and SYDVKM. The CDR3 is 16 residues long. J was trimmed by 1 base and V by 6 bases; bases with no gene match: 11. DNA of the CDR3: TGTGCCAGCAGAACTCGACCTGGGACAGCGAACACTGAAGCTTTCTTT. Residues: CASRTRPGTANTEAFF.

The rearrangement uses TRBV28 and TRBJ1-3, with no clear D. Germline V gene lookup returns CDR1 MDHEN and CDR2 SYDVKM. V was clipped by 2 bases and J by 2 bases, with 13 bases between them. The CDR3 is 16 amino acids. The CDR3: CASSLVRGSAGNTIYF. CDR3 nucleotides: TGTGCCAGCAGTTTAGTGCGAGGAAGCGCTGGAAACACCATATATTTT.

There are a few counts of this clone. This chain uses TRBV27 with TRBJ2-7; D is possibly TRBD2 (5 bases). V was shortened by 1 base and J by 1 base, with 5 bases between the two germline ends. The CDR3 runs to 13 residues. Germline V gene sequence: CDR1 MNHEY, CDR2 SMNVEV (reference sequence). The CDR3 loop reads CASSLLASYEQYF. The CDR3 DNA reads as TGTGCCAGCAGTTTATTAGCGTCCTACGAGCAGTACTTC.

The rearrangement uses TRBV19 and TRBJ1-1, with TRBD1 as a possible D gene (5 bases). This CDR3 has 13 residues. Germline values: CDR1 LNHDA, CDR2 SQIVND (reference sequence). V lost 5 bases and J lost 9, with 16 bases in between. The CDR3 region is CASSPLGDKKAFF. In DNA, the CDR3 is TGTGCCAGTAGTCCCCTAGGGGATAAGAAAGCTTTCTTT.

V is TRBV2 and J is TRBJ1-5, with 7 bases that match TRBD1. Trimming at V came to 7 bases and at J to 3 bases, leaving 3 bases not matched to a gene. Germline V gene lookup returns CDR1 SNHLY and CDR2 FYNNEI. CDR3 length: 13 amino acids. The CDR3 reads CASIDRDNQPQHF. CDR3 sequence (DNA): TGTGCCAGCATCGACAGGGACAATCAGCCCCAGCATTTT. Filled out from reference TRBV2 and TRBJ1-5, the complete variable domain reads EPEVTQTPSHQVTQMGQEVILRCVPISNHLYFYWYRQILGQKVEFLVSFYNNEISEKSEIFDDQFSVERPDGSNFTLKIRSTKLEDSAMYFCASIDRDNQPQHFGDGTRLSIL.

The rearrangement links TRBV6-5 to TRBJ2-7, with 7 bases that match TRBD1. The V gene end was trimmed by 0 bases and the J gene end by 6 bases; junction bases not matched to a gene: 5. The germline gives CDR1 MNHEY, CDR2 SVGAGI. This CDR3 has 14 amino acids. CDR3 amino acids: CASSYSNRGGEQYF. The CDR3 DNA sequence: TGTGCCAGCAGTTACTCGAACAGGGGTGGCGAGCAGTACTTC.

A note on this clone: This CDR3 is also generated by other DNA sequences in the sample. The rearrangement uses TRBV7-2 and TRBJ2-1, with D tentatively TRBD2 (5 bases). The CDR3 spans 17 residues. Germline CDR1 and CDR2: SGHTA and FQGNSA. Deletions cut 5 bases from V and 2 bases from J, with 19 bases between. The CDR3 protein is CASSIILGSSPYNEQFF. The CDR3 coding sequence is TGTGCCAGCAGCATTATATTAGGGAGCTCACCCTACAATGAGCAGTTCTTC. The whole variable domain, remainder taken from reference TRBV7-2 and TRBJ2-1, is GAGVSQSPSNKVTEKGKDVELRCDPISGHTALYWYRQSLGQGLEFLIYFQGNSAPDKSGLPSDRFSAERTGGSVSTLTIQRTQQEDSAVYLCASSIILGSSPYNEQFFGPGTRLTVL.

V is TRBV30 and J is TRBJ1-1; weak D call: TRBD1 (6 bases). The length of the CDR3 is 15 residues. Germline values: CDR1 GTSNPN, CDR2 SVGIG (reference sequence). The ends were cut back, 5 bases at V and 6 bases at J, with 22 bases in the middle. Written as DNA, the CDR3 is TGTGCCTGGCAAGACATTAGAGCAGGGGTCGCTGAAGCTTTCTTT. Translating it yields CAWQDIRAGVAEAFF.

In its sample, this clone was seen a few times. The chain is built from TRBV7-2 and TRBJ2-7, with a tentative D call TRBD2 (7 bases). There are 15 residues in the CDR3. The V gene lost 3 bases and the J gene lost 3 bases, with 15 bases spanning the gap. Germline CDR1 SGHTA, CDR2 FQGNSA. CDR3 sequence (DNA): TGTGCCAGCAGCTTGAGGGGAGGGGGTAACTACGAGCAGTACTTC. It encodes CASSLRGGGNYEQYF.

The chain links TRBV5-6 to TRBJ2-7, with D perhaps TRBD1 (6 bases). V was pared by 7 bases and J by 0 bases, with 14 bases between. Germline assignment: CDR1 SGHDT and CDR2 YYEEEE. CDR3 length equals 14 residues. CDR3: CASQLGDISYEQYF. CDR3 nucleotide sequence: TGTGCCAGCCAGCTTGGGGACATCTCCTACGAGCAGTACTTC.

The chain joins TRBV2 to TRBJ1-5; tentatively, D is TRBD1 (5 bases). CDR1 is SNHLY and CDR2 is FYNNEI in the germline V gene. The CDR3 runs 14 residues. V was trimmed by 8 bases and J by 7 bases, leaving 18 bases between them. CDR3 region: CASGTGGVIQPQHF. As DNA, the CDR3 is TGTGCCAGCGGTACGGGGGGTGTCATCCAGCCCCAGCATTTT. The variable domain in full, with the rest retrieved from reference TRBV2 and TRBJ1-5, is EPEVTQTPSHQVTQMGQEVILRCVPISNHLYFYWYRQILGQKVEFLVSFYNNEISEKSEIFDDQFSVERPDGSNFTLKIRSTKLEDSAMYFCASGTGGVIQPQHFGDGTRLSIL.

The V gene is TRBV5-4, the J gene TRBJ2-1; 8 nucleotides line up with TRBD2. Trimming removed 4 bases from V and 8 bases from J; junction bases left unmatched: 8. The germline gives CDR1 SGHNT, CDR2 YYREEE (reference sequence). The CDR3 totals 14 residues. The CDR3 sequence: CASSTRTSSDEQFF. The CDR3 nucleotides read TGTGCCAGCAGCACAAGGACTAGCAGCGATGAGCAGTTCTTC.

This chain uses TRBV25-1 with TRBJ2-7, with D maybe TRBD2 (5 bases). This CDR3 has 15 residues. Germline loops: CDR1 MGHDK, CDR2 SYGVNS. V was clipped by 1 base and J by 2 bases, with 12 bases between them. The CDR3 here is CASSELGSGAYEQYF. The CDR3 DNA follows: TGTGCCAGCAGTGAATTGGGCAGCGGAGCCTACGAGCAGTACTTC.

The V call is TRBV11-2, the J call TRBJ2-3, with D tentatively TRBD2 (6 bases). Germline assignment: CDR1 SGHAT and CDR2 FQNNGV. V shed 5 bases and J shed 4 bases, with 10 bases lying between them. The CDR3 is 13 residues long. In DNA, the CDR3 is TGTGCCAGCAGCCTATGGGGGGCAGATACGCAGTATTTT. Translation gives CASSLWGADTQYF.

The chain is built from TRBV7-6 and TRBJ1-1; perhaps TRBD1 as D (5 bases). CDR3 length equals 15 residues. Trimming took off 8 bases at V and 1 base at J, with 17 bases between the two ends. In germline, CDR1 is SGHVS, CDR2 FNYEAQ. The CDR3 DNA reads TGTGCCAGCTCTCCCTTCGGGGGTTCGAACACTGAAGCTTTCTTT. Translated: CASSPFGGSNTEAFF.

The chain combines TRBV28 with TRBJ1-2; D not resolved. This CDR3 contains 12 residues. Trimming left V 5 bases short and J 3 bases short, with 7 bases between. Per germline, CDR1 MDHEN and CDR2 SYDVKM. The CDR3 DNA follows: TGTGCCAGCAGTCGATACTACTATGGCTACACCTTC. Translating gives CASSRYYYGYTF.

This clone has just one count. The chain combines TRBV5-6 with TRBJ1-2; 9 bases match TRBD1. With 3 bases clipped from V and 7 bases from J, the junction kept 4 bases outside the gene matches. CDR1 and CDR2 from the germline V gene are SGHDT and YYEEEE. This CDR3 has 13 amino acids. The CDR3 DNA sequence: TGTGCCAGCAGCTCACCGGGACAGGGTGGCTACACCTTC. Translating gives CASSSPGQGGYTF.